A single sample gave rise to the 19 T cell receptor beta chains below, sequenced in a study of cytomegalovirus exposure and HLA in healthy donors. The PCR had 60 Vbeta and 13 Jbeta primers. Measured with immunoSEQ multiplex PCR; TCRdb has only the in-frame clones, and not every one. The sample's table shows 180,000 or so clones. Material: PBMCs. Receptors originate from a boy younger than 18 in good health and CMV-seronegative.

This rearrangement joins TRBV19 to TRBJ1-1; 7 bases fit TRBD1. In germline, CDR1 is LNHDA, CDR2 SQIVND (reference sequence). The ends lost 3 bases at V and 0 bases at J; junction bases unmatched: 4. The CDR3 is 15 amino acids. The CDR3, as DNA: TGTGCCAGTAGTATTGGCCAGGGGGTGAACACTGAAGCTTTCTTT. This encodes CASSIGQGVNTEAFF.

The chain employs TRBV2 and TRBJ2-5, with 7 bases identical to TRBD2. The germline gives CDR1 SNHLY, CDR2 FYNNEI. CDR3 length: 15 residues. V lost 8 bases, J lost 5 bases, and 14 bases stayed unmatched. CDR3 bases: TGTGCCAGCTTTGAGGGCCGGCGGCGGGGGGAGACCCAGTACTTC. Its translation: CASFEGRRRGETQYF.

V is TRBV29-1 and J is TRBJ1-1; D remains unclear. The V gene lost 3 bases and the J gene lost 13 bases, with 15 bases spanning the gap. There are 11 residues in the CDR3. Germline-derived CDR1 and CDR2 are SQVTM and ANQGSEA. The CDR3 DNA reads as TGCAGCGTTGATCTCCGGGCCGGAGGTTTCTTT. Its translation is CSVDLRAGGFF.

This sequence joins TRBV7-3 and TRBJ2-3; 11 bases fit TRBD2. Losses at the gene ends were 2 bases for V and 3 bases for J; bases not matched to a gene: 19. The CDR3 runs to 21 residues. Germline assignment: CDR1 SGHTA and CDR2 FQGTGA. The CDR3 bases are TGTGCCAGCAGCTTAGCTGCTACCTCCCTTAGCGGGGGGGCCGGGACAGATACGCAGTATTTT. Its translation: CASSLAATSLSGGAGTDTQYF.

J is TRBJ2-3 and V is TRBV5-1; D possibly corresponds to TRBD2 (6 bases). There are 13 residues in the CDR3. Germline values: CDR1 SGHRS, CDR2 YFSETQ. V lost 0 bases and J lost 15, with 17 bases in between. For the CDR3, the DNA is TGCGCCAGCAGCTTGGCCGGGGGTGGTTGCCCCTATTTT. Amino acids: CASSLAGGGCPYF.

On this clone itself: The sample holds other DNA sequences that translate to the same CDR3. J is TRBJ2-7 and V is TRBV29-1; 7 bases match TRBD1. Germline V gene sequence: CDR1 SQVTM, CDR2 ANQGSEA. The CDR3 length is 13 residues. The junction had 4 bases not matched to a gene; V was cut back by 3 bases and J by 2 bases. In DNA form, the CDR3 reads TGCAGCGTTGAGGGTGGACAGGCCTACGAGCAGTACTTC. This gives the protein CSVEGGQAYEQYF.

V gene TRBV19 combines with J gene TRBJ1-1; possible D gene TRBD1, 6 bases. Germline V gene data show CDR1 as LNHDA and CDR2 as SQIVND (reference sequence). The CDR3 covers 13 residues. Trimming pared 5 bases from V and 5 bases from J, leaving 12 bases between. The CDR3 nucleotides read TGTGCCAGTAGTCCAATACAGGGTACTGAAGCTTTCTTT. This gives the protein CASSPIQGTEAFF.

With regard to this clone: Distinct nucleotide sequences in the sample also encode this CDR3. The V and J genes are TRBV7-3 and TRBJ2-1, with D possibly being TRBD2 (6 bases). The germline V gene has CDR1 SGHTA and CDR2 FQGTGA. The CDR3 length is 12 residues. V lost 0 bases and J lost 9, with 6 bases in between. DNA of the CDR3: TGTGCCAGCAGCTTAACGGGGGGTGAGCAGTTCTTC. This encodes CASSLTGGEQFF. Complete variable domain (other parts from reference TRBV7-3 and TRBJ2-1): GAGVSQTPSNKVTEKGKYVELRCDPISGHTALYWYRQSLGQGPEFLIYFQGTGAADDSGLPNDRFFAVRPEGSVSTLKIQRTERGDSAVYLCASSLTGGEQFFGPGTRLTVL.

V is TRBV7-2 and J is TRBJ1-3; D call uncertain. V gave up 2 bases and J gave up 0 bases, with 8 bases separating them. The CDR3 has 15 amino acids. From germline, CDR1 is SGHTA and CDR2 FQGNSA. The CDR3 protein is CASSLQRSSGNTIYF. CDR3 in DNA: TGTGCCAGCAGCTTACAGCGCAGCTCTGGAAACACCATATATTTT.

The rearrangement joins TRBV9 to TRBJ1-4, with 7 bases that match TRBD1. The trim removed 0 bases at V and 4 bases at J, leaving 6 bases unmatched. Germline lookup yields CDR1 SGDLS and CDR2 YYNGEE. This CDR3 has 16 residues. In DNA, the CDR3 is TGTGCCAGCAGCGTAGGACAGGACAGGCTTAATGAAAAACTGTTTTTT. Translation gives CASSVGQDRLNEKLFF.

CDR3 DNA sequence: TGTGCCTGGAGTTACCGGGACAGGGGTGAGTTCTCACCCCTCCACTTT. Its translation: CAWSYRDRGEFSPLHF. The V gene is TRBV30, the J gene TRBJ1-6; 10 positions agree with TRBD1. V dropped 2 bases and J dropped 10; count of bases not matched to a gene: 11. The CDR3 has 16 residues. Germline lookup yields CDR1 GTSNPN and CDR2 SVGIG (reference sequence). Filled out from reference TRBV30 and TRBJ1-6, the complete variable domain reads SQTIHQWPATLVQPVGSPLSLECTVEGTSNPNLYWYRQAAGRGLQLLFYSVGIGQISSEVPQNLSASRPQDRQFILSSKKLLLSDSGFYLCAWSYRDRGEFSPLHFGNGTRLTVT.

The gene calls are TRBV28 and TRBJ1-1, with D tentatively TRBD1 (6 bases). Per germline, CDR1 MDHEN and CDR2 SYDVKM. The CDR3 covers 18 residues. The V gene lost 3 bases and the J gene lost 1 base, with 21 bases spanning the gap. CDR3 sequence: CASSFRGGVQGSNTEAFF. The CDR3 coding sequence is TGTGCCAGCAGTTTCCGAGGGGGGGTACAGGGTTCGAACACTGAAGCTTTCTTT.

The CDR3 spells CASSADGVGTQYF. DNA of the CDR3: TGTGCCAGCAGTGCGGACGGGGTAGGGACCCAGTACTTC. The J gene is TRBJ2-5, the V gene TRBV27; maybe TRBD2 (5 bases). Germline CDR1 MNHEY, CDR2 SMNVEV (reference sequence). Trimming removed 5 bases at V and 7 bases at J, with 14 bases between. The CDR3 is 13 residues long.

The V call is TRBV13, the J call TRBJ2-5, with a tentative D call TRBD1 (6 bases). The end of the DNA is better explained by TRBJ2-7, so the J call may be wrong. Germline CDR1 PRHDT, CDR2 FYEKMQ (reference sequence). This CDR3 is 17 amino acids long. CDR3 nucleotides: TGTGCCAGCAGCTTAGGATCCATGAGACAGGACTCCTACGAGCAGTACTTC. This encodes CASSLGSMRQDSYEQYF.

This chain connects TRBV5-6 to TRBJ2-1; 7 bases align to TRBD2. V gave up 7 bases and J gave up 6 bases; unmatched junction bases: 10. The CDR3 runs 14 residues. Germline V gene sequence: CDR1 SGHDT, CDR2 YYEEEE. This CDR3 is CASVERGLGNEQFF. In DNA form, the CDR3 reads TGTGCCAGCGTTGAGCGGGGTTTGGGCAATGAGCAGTTCTTC. Looking up the rest from reference TRBV5-6 and TRBJ2-1 gives the full variable domain: DAGVTQSPTHLIKTRGQQVTLRCSPKSGHDTVSWYQQALGQGPQFIFQYYEEEERQRGNFPDRFSGHQFPNYSSELNVNALLLGDSALYLCASVERGLGNEQFFGPGTRLTVL.

This sequence joins TRBV30 and TRBJ2-7; the D gene is possibly TRBD1 (5 bases). CDR3 size: 14 residues. Trimming stripped 1 base from V and 0 bases from J, with 10 bases between. Germline V gene sequence: CDR1 GTSNPN, CDR2 SVGIG (reference sequence). The CDR3 nucleotides read TGTGCCTGGAGTGATATAGGGGTCTCCTACGAGCAGTACTTC. Encoded protein: CAWSDIGVSYEQYF.

V and J are TRBV6-6 and TRBJ1-6; D is unclear. The CDR3 contains 15 residues. V was cut by 4 bases and J by 8 bases, with 15 bases left in between. CDR1 and CDR2 from the germline V gene are MNHNY and SVGAGI (reference sequence). The CDR3 nucleotides read TGTGCCAGCAGTTTCGCCGGGATGAGGGATTCACCCCTCCACTTT. Translating gives CASSFAGMRDSPLHF.

The CDR3 region is CASSVEGRGYTF. CDR3 sequence (DNA): TGTGCCAGCAGTGTAGAAGGGAGAGGCTACACCTTC. The genes are TRBV2 and TRBJ1-2, with D unresolved. Between the trimmed V and J ends, which lost 4 bases and 8 bases, there was a span of 11 bases. Germline CDR1 is SNHLY and CDR2 is FYNNEI. CDR3 length: 12 residues.

The rearrangement links TRBV4-1 to TRBJ2-5; 11 nucleotides agree with TRBD2. Trimming at V came to 3 bases and at J to 5 bases, leaving 14 bases not matched to a gene. CDR3 size: 18 residues. Germline V gene data show CDR1 as MGHRA and CDR2 as YSYEKL. The CDR3 coding sequence is TGCGCCAGCAGCCACATGGGACTAGCGGCAACTGACGGGGAGACCCAGTACTTC. The encoded protein is CASSHMGLAATDGETQYF.